These 18 T cell receptor beta chains were sequenced from one sample in a study of control samples from healthy donors and cancer patients (dated by TCRdb to 2019 to 2021). Library preparation used the immunoSEQ multiplex PCR assay. The source is immuneACCESS, and TCRdb retained only in-frame sequences with V and J called. Part of the clones is not carried over; for the studies checked, unresolved V genes explain less than half of this, and the remainder is unexplained. This sample lists tens of thousands of clones; more than 70% were detected once. The ten largest clones represent roughly 20% of the sample. The specimen sequenced was blood. Receptors were obtained from a man aged 45-60 years in good health.

The chain recombines TRBV6-5 with TRBJ2-5; D may match TRBD1 or TRBD2 (5 bases each). CDR3 length equals 14 residues. V was pared by 2 bases and J by 5 bases, with 12 bases between. Germline V gene lookup returns CDR1 MNHEY and CDR2 SVGAGI. As DNA, the CDR3 is TGTGCCAGCAGTTACCGGGACCTAAGGGAGACCCAGTACTTC. Protein sequence: CASSYRDLRETQYF.

J is TRBJ2-7 and V is TRBV2, with 7 positions matching TRBD1. Germline CDR1 SNHLY, CDR2 FYNNEI. V shed 11 bases and J 3 bases; nucleotides not matched to a gene: 10. The CDR3 totals 13 residues. CDR3 in amino acids: CAASQGVSYEQYF. For the CDR3, the DNA is TGTGCCGCTTCCCAGGGGGTCAGCTACGAGCAGTACTTC. The variable domain in full, with the rest retrieved from reference TRBV2 and TRBJ2-7, is EPEVTQTPSHQVTQMGQEVILRCVPISNHLYFYWYRQILGQKVEFLVSFYNNEISEKSEIFDDQFSVERPDGSNFTLKIRSTKLEDSAMYFCAASQGVSYEQYFGPGTRLTVT.

The rearrangement uses TRBV2 and TRBJ1-2; unclear D gene. CDR3 length equals 10 residues. Trimming shortened V by 2 bases and J by 5 bases, and 0 bases separated the two germline ends. Germline V CDR1 and CDR2: SNHLY, FYNNEI. CDR3 protein: CASSEYGYTF. DNA for the CDR3: TGTGCCAGCAGTGAATATGGCTACACCTTC.

The rearrangement joins TRBV5-5 to TRBJ1-2; 9 nucleotides match TRBD1. This CDR3 is 15 amino acids long. Trimming at V came to 1 base and at J to 7 bases, leaving 8 bases not matched to a gene. Per the germline V gene, CDR1 is SGHKS and CDR2 is YYEKEE (reference sequence). In DNA, the CDR3 is TGTGCCAGCAGCTTGAAGGACAGGGGTTGGGCTGGCTACACCTTC. Residues: CASSLKDRGWAGYTF.

This clone was detected only once. V is TRBV24-1 and J is TRBJ2-7, with D tentatively TRBD1 (5 bases). The CDR3 has 15 residues. Germline V gene data show CDR1 as KGHDR and CDR2 as SFDVKD. The V end was cut by 0 bases, the J end by 9 bases, with 17 bases between. The CDR3 DNA sequence: TGTGCCACCAGTGATTTGACAGTTGGGGCTACGAGGCAGTACGTC. Residues: CATSDLTVGATRQYV.

This clone was picked up one time. The chain is built from TRBV18 and TRBJ2-7, with D maybe TRBD1 (5 bases). The CDR3 length is 15 residues. In germline, CDR1 is KGHSH, CDR2 LQKENI. V lost 2 bases to trimming and J lost 2 bases, with 13 bases between them. The CDR3, as DNA: TGTGCCAGCTCACCAGACCGGACATCCGCCTACGAGCAGTACTTC. Translation: CASSPDRTSAYEQYF.

The chain links TRBV18 to TRBJ2-5, with 9 bases aligning to TRBD2. J gave up 4 bases and V 3 bases, and 3 bases lay outside the gene matches. The CDR3 covers 14 residues. Germline CDR1 KGHSH, CDR2 LQKENI. The CDR3 loop reads CASSPSGGTETQYF. For the CDR3, the DNA is TGTGCCAGCTCACCCAGCGGGGGGACAGAGACCCAGTACTTC.

V is TRBV6-2 or TRBV6-3 and J is TRBJ2-7; 11 nucleotides match TRBD2. CDR3 length equals 15 residues. From germline, CDR1 is MNHEY and CDR2 SVGEGT. J was trimmed by 1 base and V by 5 bases; bases with no gene match: 4. The CDR3 bases are TGTGCCAGCAGTGCGACTAGCGGGGTTTCCTACGAGCAGTACTTC. The encoded protein is CASSATSGVSYEQYF.

The gene calls are TRBV5-8 and TRBJ1-5, with D unclear. The CDR3 is 14 amino acids. Germline CDR1 reads SGHTS; CDR2 reads YDEGEE. V shed 0 bases and J shed 7 bases, with 11 bases lying between them. The CDR3 sequence is CASSLGAGGQPQHF. The CDR3 DNA reads as TGTGCCAGCAGCTTGGGGGCAGGTGGACAGCCCCAGCATTTT.

V and J are TRBV18 and TRBJ2-2; D not certain. CDR1 KGHSH and CDR2 LQKENI come from the germline V gene. Trimming took 5 bases from V and 4 from J, leaving 8 bases between them. The CDR3 contains 13 residues. As DNA, the CDR3 is TGTGCCAGCTCATCGACTGCCACCGGGGAGCTGTTTTTT. This codes for CASSSTATGELFF.

This clone was observed a single time. The rearrangement joins TRBV2 to TRBJ1-1, with unresolved D. V lost 6 bases to trimming and J lost 1 base, with 6 bases between them. Germline CDR1 and CDR2: SNHLY and FYNNEI. The CDR3 is made up of 12 amino acids. Here the CDR3 reads CASREWNTEAFF. Written as DNA, the CDR3 is TGTGCCAGCAGGGAATGGAACACTGAAGCTTTCTTT.

The chain employs TRBV3-1 (or the pseudogene TRBV3-2) and TRBJ2-3; TRBD1 might be the D (5 bases). V shed 3 bases and J shed 3 bases, with 19 bases lying between them. This CDR3 region has 17 residues. Per the germline V gene, CDR1 is LGHDT and CDR2 is YNNKEL (reference sequence). The chain's CDR3 is CASSQSWLPRGTDTQYF. In DNA, the CDR3 is TGTGCCAGCAGCCAGAGTTGGCTCCCTAGGGGTACAGATACGCAGTATTTT.

The table lists this clone with a few counts. CDR3 DNA: TGCGCCAGCAGTCGGGGGTACCAAGAGACCCAGTACTTC. Its translation is CASSRGYQETQYF. This chain links TRBV10-2 with TRBJ2-5; possible D gene TRBD2, 6 bases. The germline CDR1 and CDR2 sequences are WSHSY and SAAADI. The V and J ends lost 5 bases and 0 bases respectively, with 7 bases between them. The CDR3 totals 13 residues.

This clone appeared a single time. This chain joins TRBV3-1 (or the pseudogene TRBV3-2) and TRBJ2-7, with a tentative D call TRBD2 (5 bases). CDR1 and CDR2 (germline): LGHDT, YNNKEL (reference sequence). The CDR3 is made up of 15 amino acids. Deletions cut 4 bases from V and 3 bases from J, with 16 bases between. CDR3 sequence reads: CASSLKSGELYEQYF. In DNA form, the CDR3 reads TGTGCCAGCAGCCTAAAGAGTGGGGAGCTCTACGAGCAGTACTTC.

The V call is TRBV28, the J call TRBJ2-5; D perhaps matches TRBD1 (5 bases). V shed 6 bases and J shed 7 bases, with 15 bases lying between them. This CDR3 contains 13 residues. Per germline, CDR1 MDHEN and CDR2 SYDVKM. This CDR3 is CASRAVGQGTQYF. The DNA for the CDR3 is TGTGCCAGCAGGGCGGTAGGCCAGGGGACCCAGTACTTC. Together with reference TRBV28 and TRBJ2-5, the CDR3 gives the full variable domain: DVKVTQSSRYLVKRTGEKVFLECVQDMDHENMFWYRQDPGLGLRLIYFSYDVKMKEKGDIPEGYSVSREKKERFSLILESASTNQTSMYLCASRAVGQGTQYFGPGTRLLVL.

The chain recombines TRBV11-1 with TRBJ1-1; 7 bases map to TRBD1. The CDR3 sequence is 15 residues long. The J segment lost 3 bases and the V segment lost 5 bases, leaving 9 bases of the junction unmatched. Germline V gene lookup returns CDR1 SGHAT and CDR2 FQDESV (reference sequence). In DNA form, the CDR3 reads TGTGCCAGCAGCCGTCCCGACAGGGTCTACACTGAAGCTTTCTTT. Its protein is CASSRPDRVYTEAFF.

The rearrangement uses TRBV6-5 and TRBJ2-1; possible D gene TRBD1, 6 bases. Trimming took 5 bases from V and 7 from J, leaving 12 bases between them. CDR1 MNHEY and CDR2 SVGAGI come from the germline V gene. The CDR3 is 13 residues long. The CDR3 is CASSPGVGNEQFF. The CDR3 DNA reads as TGTGCCAGCAGTCCAGGGGTTGGGAATGAGCAGTTCTTC.

The V call is TRBV6-1, the J call TRBJ1-2, with no clear D. The CDR3 has 13 residues. CDR1 is MNHNS, CDR2 SASEGT, per germline. The V and J ends lost 2 bases and 2 bases respectively, with 6 bases between them. CDR3 sequence (DNA): TGTGCCAGCAGTGAAATGGTGAACTATGGCTACACCTTC. This translates into CASSEMVNYGYTF.